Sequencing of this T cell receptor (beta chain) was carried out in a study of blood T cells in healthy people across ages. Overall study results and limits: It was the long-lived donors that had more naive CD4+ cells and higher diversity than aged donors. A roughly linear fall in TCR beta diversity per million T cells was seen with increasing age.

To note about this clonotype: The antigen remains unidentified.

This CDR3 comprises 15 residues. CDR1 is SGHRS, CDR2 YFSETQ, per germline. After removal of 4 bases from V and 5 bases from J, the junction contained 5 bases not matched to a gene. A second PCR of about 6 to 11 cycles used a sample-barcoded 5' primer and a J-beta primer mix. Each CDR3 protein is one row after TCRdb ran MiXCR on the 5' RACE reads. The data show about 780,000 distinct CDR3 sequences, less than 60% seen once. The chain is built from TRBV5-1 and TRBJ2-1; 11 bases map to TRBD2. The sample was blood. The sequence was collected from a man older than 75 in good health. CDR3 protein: CASSVTSGRDNEQFF. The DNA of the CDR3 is TGCGCCAGCAGCGTAACTAGCGGGAGAGACAATGAGCAGTTCTTC.